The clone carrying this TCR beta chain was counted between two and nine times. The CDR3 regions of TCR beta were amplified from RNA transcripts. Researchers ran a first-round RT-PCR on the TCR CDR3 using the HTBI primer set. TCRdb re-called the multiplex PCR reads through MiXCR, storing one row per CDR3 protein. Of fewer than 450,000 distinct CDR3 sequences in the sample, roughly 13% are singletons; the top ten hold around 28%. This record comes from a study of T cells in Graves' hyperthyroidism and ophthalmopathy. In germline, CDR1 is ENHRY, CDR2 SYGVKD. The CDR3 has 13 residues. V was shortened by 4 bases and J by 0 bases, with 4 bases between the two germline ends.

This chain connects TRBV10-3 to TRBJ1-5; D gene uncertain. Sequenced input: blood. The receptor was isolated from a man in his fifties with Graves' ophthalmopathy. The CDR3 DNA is TGTGCCATCAGTGCTGATAGCAATCAGCCCCAGCATTTT. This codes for CAISADSNQPQHF.